The 2 T cell receptor beta chains listed next were all sequenced from one sample in a study of long-term antiretroviral therapy in people with HIV. Version v3.0 of the immunoSEQ assay was performed at survey level. Clones were read by immunoSEQ multiplex PCR, and TCRdb kept only the in-frame ones, dropping some. The profile shows about 30,000 clones, about 94% of them singletons. The sequencing here drew on unsorted PBMCs, taken just over 7.3 years after starting antiretroviral therapy. The origin of the receptors is a man over 45 with HIV.

This clone was picked up one time. V and J are TRBV10-3 and TRBJ1-3; no clear D. Between the trimmed V and J ends, which lost 0 bases and 0 bases, there was a span of 9 bases. CDR1 is ENHRY and CDR2 is SYGVKD in the germline V gene. This CDR3 has 16 residues. CDR3 loop: CAISESGLSSGNTIYF. DNA for the CDR3: TGTGCCATCAGTGAGTCTGGACTGAGCTCTGGAAACACCATATATTTT.

This clone is a singleton in its sample. This sequence joins TRBV7-2 and TRBJ2-3; 8 bases match TRBD2. CDR3 length: 15 amino acids. V lost 6 bases to trimming and J lost 4 bases; unmatched junction nucleotides: 9. Looked up from germline, CDR1 is SGHTA and CDR2 is FQGNSA. DNA of the CDR3: TGTGCCAGCAGTTCGACTAGCGCAACATCAGATACGCAGTATTTT. This sequence encodes CASSSTSATSDTQYF.